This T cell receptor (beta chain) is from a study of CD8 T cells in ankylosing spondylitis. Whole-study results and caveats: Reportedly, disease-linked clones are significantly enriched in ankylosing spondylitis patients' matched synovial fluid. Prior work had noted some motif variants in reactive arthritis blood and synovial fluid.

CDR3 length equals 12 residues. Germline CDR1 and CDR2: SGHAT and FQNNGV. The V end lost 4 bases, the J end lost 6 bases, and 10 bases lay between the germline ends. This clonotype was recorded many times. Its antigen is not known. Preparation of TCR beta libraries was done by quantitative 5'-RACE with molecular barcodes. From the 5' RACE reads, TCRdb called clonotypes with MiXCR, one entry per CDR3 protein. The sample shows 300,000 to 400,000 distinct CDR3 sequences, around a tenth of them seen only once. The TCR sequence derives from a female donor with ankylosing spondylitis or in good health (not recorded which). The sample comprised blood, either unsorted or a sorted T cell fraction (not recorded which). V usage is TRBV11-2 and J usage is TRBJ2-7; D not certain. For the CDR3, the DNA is TGTGCCAGCAGCTCGGGCATCCCCGAGCAGTACTTC. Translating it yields CASSSGIPEQYF. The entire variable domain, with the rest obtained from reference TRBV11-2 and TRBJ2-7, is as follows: EAGVAQSPRYKIIEKRQSVAFWCNPISGHATLYWYQQILGQGPKLLIQFQNNGVVDDSQLPKDRFSAERLKGVDSTLKIQPAKLEDSAVYLCASSSGIPEQYFGPGTRLTVT.